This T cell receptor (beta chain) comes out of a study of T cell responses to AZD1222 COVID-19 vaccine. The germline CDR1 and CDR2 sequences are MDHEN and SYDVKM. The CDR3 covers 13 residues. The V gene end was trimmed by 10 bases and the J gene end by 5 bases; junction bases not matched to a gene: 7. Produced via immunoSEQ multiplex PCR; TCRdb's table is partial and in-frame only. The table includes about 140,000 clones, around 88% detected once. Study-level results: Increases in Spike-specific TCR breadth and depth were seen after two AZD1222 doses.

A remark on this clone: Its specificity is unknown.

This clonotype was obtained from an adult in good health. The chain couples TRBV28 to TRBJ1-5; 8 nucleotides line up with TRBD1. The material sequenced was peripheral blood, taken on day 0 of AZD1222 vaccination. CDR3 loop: CANSGGADQPQHF. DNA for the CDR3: TGTGCCAATTCAGGGGGCGCAGATCAGCCCCAGCATTTT. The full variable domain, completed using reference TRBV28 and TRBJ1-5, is DVKVTQSSRYLVKRTGEKVFLECVQDMDHENMFWYRQDPGLGLRLIYFSYDVKMKEKGDIPEGYSVSREKKERFSLILESASTNQTSMYLCANSGGADQPQHFGDGTRLSIL.